In this sample, the clone carrying this T cell receptor (beta chain) turned up many times. Its antigen is undetermined. The CDR3 is made up of 14 amino acids. Germline V CDR1 and CDR2: SGHTA, FQGNSA. V was cut by 1 base and J by 6 bases, with 11 bases left in between. These data come from a study of T-cell reconstitution after alpha-beta-depleted transplantation in children. General study findings and limits: T-cell numbers and diversity one year post-transplant derived largely from freshly generated T cells.

TCRbeta library preparation incorporated unique molecular identifiers. TCRdb re-analysed the PCR reads in MiXCR, keeping a single row per CDR3 protein. The sample records hundreds of thousands of distinct CDR3 sequences, roughly 9.1% being singletons. This receptor was obtained from a boy in the first two years of life with acute myeloid leukemia, due to receive a stem cell transplant. Here the sequenced sample was PBMCs, taken before TCRalphabeta/CD19-depleted stem cell transplant. The chain is built from TRBV7-2 and TRBJ2-3; possibly TRBD2 for D (6 bases). CDR3 region: CASSLVRAGDTQYF. The CDR3 nucleotides are TGTGCCAGCAGCTTAGTCAGGGCGGGGGATACGCAGTATTTT.